A single sample is the source of the 27 T cell receptor beta chains below, sequenced in a study of blood T cell repertoires in COVID-19. Method: immunoSEQ multiplex PCR; TCRdb's copy keeps in-frame clones and lacks some. The sample holds approximately 470,000 clones; roughly nine tenths are singletons and the top ten take approximately 0.7%. Specimen: PBMCs or T cells enriched from blood (not recorded which). The receptor set was obtained from a young woman who had recovered from COVID-19.

Only a few counts were recorded for this clone. The CDR3, as DNA: TGTGCCAGCTCACAAGACAGGAGTGCAACTAATGAAAAACTGTTTTTT. Protein product: CASSQDRSATNEKLFF. This chain uses TRBV18 with TRBJ1-4; weak D call: TRBD1 (6 bases). CDR3 length: 16 residues. V lost 4 bases to trimming and J lost 0 bases, with 12 bases between them. CDR1 and CDR2 (germline): KGHSH, LQKENI.

Concerning this clone itself: The sample carries other DNA sequences with the same CDR3. The chain uses TRBV18 and TRBJ2-7; 13 bases map to TRBD2. The trim removed 6 bases at V and 2 bases at J, leaving 4 bases unmatched. The germline V gene has CDR1 KGHSH and CDR2 LQKENI. The CDR3 has 15 amino acids. CDR3 in DNA: TGTGCCAGCTCTCTTGGACTAGCGGGGGCCTACGAGCAGTACTTC. Its translation: CASSLGLAGAYEQYF.

The chain links TRBV5-8 to TRBJ1-5; possibly TRBD1 for D (6 bases). With 0 bases removed from V and 7 bases from J, the gap between germline ends came to 17 bases. Germline CDR1 reads SGHTS; CDR2 reads YDEGEE. This CDR3 spans 16 amino acids. The CDR3 here is CASSLGYRVTGQPQHF. CDR3 bases: TGTGCCAGCAGCTTGGGATACAGGGTGACAGGCCAGCCCCAGCATTTT.

This clone was picked up a small number of times. The chain carries TRBV5-1 and TRBJ1-5; 9 bases are shared with TRBD1. This CDR3 is built from 15 residues. V was pared by 3 bases and J by 6 bases, with 7 bases of the junction left unmatched. CDR1 and CDR2 (germline): SGHRS, YFSETQ. DNA for the CDR3: TGCGCCAGCAGCTCGACAGGGGGTGCGGGTCAGCCCCAGCATTTT. This sequence encodes CASSSTGGAGQPQHF.

V usage is TRBV7-3 and J usage is TRBJ1-2; possibly TRBD1 for D (5 bases). Trimming left V 3 bases short and J 2 bases short, with 7 bases between. Germline loops: CDR1 SGHTA, CDR2 FQGTGA. The CDR3 consists of 13 residues. CDR3 in amino acids: CASSFDRNYGYTF. The CDR3 DNA reads as TGTGCCAGCAGCTTCGACAGAAACTATGGCTACACCTTC.

This clone turned up a few times. The CDR3 sequence: CAWSAAGTSIGAQYF. The CDR3 nucleotides are TGTGCCTGGAGTGCGGCCGGGACTAGTATTGGGGCGCAGTATTTT. The rearrangement uses TRBV30 and TRBJ2-3; 8 positions match TRBD2. CDR1 GTSNPN and CDR2 SVGIG come from the germline V gene (reference sequence). The CDR3 contains 15 residues. The V gene end was trimmed by 1 base and the J gene end by 10 bases; junction bases not matched to a gene: 13. Full variable domain (remainder filled in from reference TRBV30 and TRBJ2-3): SQTIHQWPATLVQPVGSPLSLECTVEGTSNPNLYWYRQAAGRGLQLLFYSVGIGQISSEVPQNLSASRPQDRQFILSSKKLLLSDSGFYLCAWSAAGTSIGAQYFGPGTRLTVL.

This chain connects TRBV9 to TRBJ1-1, with D possibly matching TRBD1 (5 bases). The ends were cut back, 4 bases at V and 1 base at J, with 14 bases in the middle. Germline-derived CDR1 and CDR2 are SGDLS and YYNGEE. The CDR3 runs 15 residues. The CDR3 sequence: CASSPVRVGNTEAFF. The DNA of the CDR3 is TGTGCCAGCAGCCCCGTCAGGGTTGGGAACACTGAAGCTTTCTTT. Variable domain in full (rest from reference TRBV9 and TRBJ1-1): DSGVTQTPKHLITATGQRVTLRCSPRSGDLSVYWYQQSLDQGLQFLIQYYNGEERAKGNILERFSAQQFPDLHSELNLSSLELGDSALYFCASSPVRVGNTEAFFGQGTRLTVV.

This clone appeared once. Other DNA variants within this sample encode the same CDR3. This sequence joins TRBV19 and TRBJ2-7; 7 bases are shared with TRBD1. This CDR3 contains 13 residues. From germline, CDR1 is LNHDA and CDR2 SQIVND (reference sequence). V was clipped by 4 bases and J by 0 bases; unmatched bases: 0. CDR3 amino acids: CASSRTGSYEQYF. In DNA, the CDR3 is TGTGCCAGTAGTAGGACAGGCTCCTACGAGCAGTACTTC. The complete variable domain, with remaining parts taken from reference TRBV19 and TRBJ2-7, reads DGGITQSPKYLFRKEGQNVTLSCEQNLNHDAMYWYRQDPGQGLRLIYYSQIVNDFQKGDIAEGYSVSREKKESFPLTVTSAQKNPTAFYLCASSRTGSYEQYFGPGTRLTVT.

The chain combines TRBV19 with TRBJ2-7; TRBD1 matches 10 bases. Germline CDR1 reads LNHDA; CDR2 reads SQIVND (reference sequence). After removal of 4 bases from V and 6 bases from J, the junction contained 6 bases not matched to a gene. The CDR3 runs 14 residues. CDR3 nucleotides: TGTGCCAGTAGTAGGACAGGGGGTCTCTCCGAGCAGTACTTC. It translates to CASSRTGGLSEQYF.

J is TRBJ2-5 and V is TRBV14; weak D call: TRBD2 (6 bases). The germline gives CDR1 SGHDN, CDR2 FVKESK. Trimming took 0 bases from V and 3 from J, leaving 20 bases between them. The CDR3 consists of 18 residues. This CDR3 reads CASSQDPRTILGEETQYF. Here the CDR3 DNA reads TGTGCCAGCAGCCAAGATCCTCGGACTATCCTGGGCGAAGAGACCCAGTACTTC.

The V call is TRBV11-2, the J call TRBJ2-2, with D perhaps matching TRBD2 (7 bases). Germline CDR1 SGHAT, CDR2 FQNNGV. This CDR3 region has 15 residues. V lost 3 bases to trimming and J lost 4 bases, with 12 bases between them. CDR3 amino acids: CASSFRGAGTGELFF. The CDR3 nucleotides read TGTGCCAGCAGCTTCCGGGGGGCCGGCACCGGGGAGCTGTTTTTT. Combining the CDR3 with reference TRBV11-2 and TRBJ2-2 gives the whole variable domain EAGVAQSPRYKIIEKRQSVAFWCNPISGHATLYWYQQILGQGPKLLIQFQNNGVVDDSQLPKDRFSAERLKGVDSTLKIQPAKLEDSAVYLCASSFRGAGTGELFFGEGSRLTVL.

The chain employs TRBV5-6 and TRBJ2-5; D is perhaps TRBD1 (5 bases). This CDR3 spans 13 amino acids. In germline, CDR1 is SGHDT, CDR2 YYEEEE. V lost 4 bases and J 4 bases, leaving 11 bases between the germline ends. The CDR3 DNA follows: TGTGCCAGCAGCAATCAGGGTTTAGAGACCCAGTACTTC. Its protein is CASSNQGLETQYF. Looking up the rest from reference TRBV5-6 and TRBJ2-5 gives the full variable domain: DAGVTQSPTHLIKTRGQQVTLRCSPKSGHDTVSWYQQALGQGPQFIFQYYEEEERQRGNFPDRFSGHQFPNYSSELNVNALLLGDSALYLCASSNQGLETQYFGPGTRLLVL.

The genes are TRBV19 and TRBJ1-1; D not resolved. In germline, CDR1 is LNHDA, CDR2 SQIVND (reference sequence). Trimming took 5 bases from V and 1 from J, leaving 8 bases between them. This CDR3 has 13 residues. CDR3 region: CASSYRQNTEAFF. CDR3 coding DNA: TGTGCCAGTAGTTACAGACAGAACACTGAAGCTTTCTTT.

The genes are TRBV7-8 and TRBJ2-2, with 7 bases that match TRBD2. Germline-derived CDR1 and CDR2 are SGHVS and FQNEAQ. This CDR3 is built from 16 residues. Trimming removed 5 bases from V and 4 bases from J; junction bases left unmatched: 10. The CDR3 sequence is CASSPLGGGPTGELFF. In DNA, the CDR3 is TGTGCCAGCAGCCCTCTGGGCGGGGGACCCACCGGGGAGCTGTTTTTT.

This sequence joins TRBV5-1 and TRBJ2-6; D may be TRBD2 (6 bases). CDR3 length: 16 residues. The germline V gene encodes CDR1 SGHRS and CDR2 YFSETQ. V was trimmed by 1 base and J by 1 base, leaving 9 bases between them. CDR3 in DNA: TGCGCCAGCAGCTTGAGGGCGGGGTCTGGGGCCAACGTCCTGACTTTC. It encodes CASSLRAGSGANVLTF.

J is TRBJ1-5 and V is TRBV7-2; 8 bases map to TRBD1. V lost 1 base, J lost 7 bases, and 6 bases stayed unmatched. Germline V gene data show CDR1 as SGHTA and CDR2 as FQGNSA. The CDR3 consists of 15 residues. The CDR3 loop reads CASSLESGTGQPQHF. CDR3 coding DNA: TGTGCCAGCAGCTTAGAGTCAGGGACAGGACAGCCCCAGCATTTT.

The V and J genes are TRBV3-1 (or the pseudogene TRBV3-2) and TRBJ1-1; the D is unclear. Germline V gene lookup returns CDR1 LGHDT and CDR2 YNNKEL (reference sequence). The CDR3 totals 13 residues. Trimming took 1 base from V and 3 from J, leaving 6 bases between them. This CDR3 is CASSQAGYTEAFF. The CDR3 nucleotides are TGTGCCAGCAGCCAAGCAGGCTACACTGAAGCTTTCTTT.

The chain combines TRBV7-3 with TRBJ2-2, with 10 bases fitting TRBD2. J was trimmed by 4 bases and V by 4 bases; bases with no gene match: 6. The length of the CDR3 is 16 residues. CDR1 SGHTA and CDR2 FQGTGA come from the germline V gene. The chain's CDR3 is CASSSHLAGVTGELFF. The DNA for the CDR3 is TGTGCCAGCAGCTCGCACCTAGCGGGGGTCACCGGGGAGCTGTTTTTT. Based on the CDR3 plus reference TRBV7-3 and TRBJ2-2, the full variable domain is GAGVSQTPSNKVTEKGKYVELRCDPISGHTALYWYRQSLGQGPEFLIYFQGTGAADDSGLPNDRFFAVRPEGSVSTLKIQRTERGDSAVYLCASSSHLAGVTGELFFGEGSRLTVL.

V is TRBV19 and J is TRBJ2-1; D remains unclear. The CDR3 totals 13 residues. Germline values: CDR1 LNHDA, CDR2 SQIVND (reference sequence). The V end was cut by 1 base, the J end by 10 bases, with 11 bases between. For the CDR3, the DNA is TGTGCCAGTAGTATAGGGCAGCCCGGGGAGCAGTTCTTC. It specifies CASSIGQPGEQFF.

The chain links TRBV6-6 to TRBJ1-2; D is unclear. V lost 7 bases, J lost 8 bases, and 14 bases lay in between. There are 12 residues in the CDR3. Germline V gene data show CDR1 as MNHNY and CDR2 as SVGAGI (reference sequence). The CDR3 DNA reads TGTGCCAGCACCCTACACCGGGAGGGCTACACCTTC. It specifies CASTLHREGYTF.

This chain connects TRBV5-1 to TRBJ1-2; D uncertain. This CDR3 has 13 residues. The V and J ends lost 1 base and 11 bases respectively, with 15 bases between them. CDR1 and CDR2 (germline): SGHRS, YFSETQ. The DNA of the CDR3 is TGCGCCAGCAGCTTGTCGGGTTTCGCAAAATACACCTTC. Translating gives CASSLSGFAKYTF.

The chain has TRBV7-2 and TRBJ2-5; 7 bases match TRBD2. The V gene's germline CDR1 is SGHTA and CDR2 FQGNSA. The CDR3 covers 15 residues. The J segment lost 4 bases and the V segment lost 5 bases, leaving 10 bases of the junction unmatched. CDR3 DNA: TGTGCCAGCAGCCCCTCGCGCGGGGGAGGAGAGACCCAGTACTTC. Protein sequence: CASSPSRGGGETQYF.

In this sample, this clone turned up once. CDR3 coding DNA: TGTGCCAGCAGTTTACATACAGGGGGGTCCTACGAGCAGTACTTC. It encodes CASSLHTGGSYEQYF. The chain is built from TRBV28 and TRBJ2-7; 8 nucleotides align to TRBD1. Germline V CDR1 and CDR2: MDHEN, SYDVKM. V shed 2 bases and J 1 base; nucleotides not matched to a gene: 4. The CDR3 has 15 residues.

The V gene is TRBV3-1 (or the pseudogene TRBV3-2), the J gene TRBJ1-4, with D unresolved. This CDR3 region has 20 residues. Germline CDR1 LGHDT, CDR2 YNNKEL (reference sequence). Trimming took off 4 bases at V and 2 bases at J, with 26 bases between the two ends. In DNA form, the CDR3 reads TGTGCCAGCAGCCCCCCCGACCTAGGAGGGATCTTAGGCACTAATGAAAAACTGTTTTTT. Amino acids: CASSPPDLGGILGTNEKLFF.

V usage is TRBV3-1 (or the pseudogene TRBV3-2) and J usage is TRBJ1-2; TRBD1 matches 7 bases. This CDR3 is built from 13 residues. CDR1 is LGHDT and CDR2 is YNNKEL in the germline V gene (reference sequence). The V gene end was trimmed by 2 bases and the J gene end by 8 bases; junction bases not matched to a gene: 5. CDR3 amino acids: CASSQMGQSGYTF. CDR3 nucleotide sequence: TGTGCCAGCAGCCAAATGGGACAGTCGGGCTACACCTTC.

In regard to this clone: In the same sample, other DNA sequences code for this CDR3. V is TRBV6-5 and J is TRBJ1-5; D might be TRBD1 (6 bases). CDR1 is MNHEY, CDR2 SVGAGI, per germline. Trimming left V 0 bases short and J 6 bases short, with 9 bases between. This CDR3 has 14 residues. The CDR3 region has the DNA TGTGCCAGCAGTTACTCCAGGGGCGGTCAGCCCCAGCATTTT. Its translation: CASSYSRGGQPQHF.

The gene calls are TRBV6-2 or TRBV6-3 and TRBJ2-7, with 8 nucleotides matching TRBD1. The J segment lost 7 bases and the V segment lost 0 bases, leaving 5 bases of the junction unmatched. The CDR3 is 14 amino acids. Germline V gene data show CDR1 as MNHEY and CDR2 as SVGEGT. In DNA form, the CDR3 reads TGTGCCAGCAGTTACTCGACAGGGGCGGGGGAGCAGTACTTC. Amino acid sequence: CASSYSTGAGEQYF.